The next 7 T cell receptor beta chains were all read from a single sample in a study of T cell responses to AZD1222 COVID-19 vaccine. Sequencing was performed with immunoSEQ multiplex PCR; in TCRdb, only in-frame clones are kept and a portion is missing. The repertoire includes over 150,000 clones, 75% to 95% of them detected once, and approximately 1.6% sits in the top ten. Sequenced here: peripheral blood, sampled on day 0 of AZD1222 vaccination. The receptors were gathered from an adult in good health.

The chain employs TRBV24-1 and TRBJ2-5, with D possibly matching TRBD1 (5 bases). The CDR3 is 16 residues long. V lost 2 bases and J 1 base, leaving 13 bases between the germline ends. Germline V CDR1 and CDR2: KGHDR, SFDVKD. The CDR3 coding sequence is TGTGCCACCAGTGATTATGGGTCAGGGTCCCAAGAGACCCAGTACTTC. Its protein is CATSDYGSGSQETQYF.

The rearrangement joins TRBV4-1 to TRBJ2-7, with D hard to call. Germline V gives CDR1 MGHRA, CDR2 YSYEKL. Trimming removed 1 base from V and 2 bases from J, with 12 bases in between. The CDR3 totals 15 residues. DNA of the CDR3: TGCGCCAGCAGCCAAGTTCCCGGGTTCACCTACGAGCAGTACTTC. Its protein product is CASSQVPGFTYEQYF.

The rearrangement links TRBV27 to TRBJ1-5; 7 nucleotides match TRBD1. The ends lost 4 bases at V and 0 bases at J; junction bases unmatched: 6. CDR1 is MNHEY and CDR2 is SMNVEV in the germline V gene (reference sequence). CDR3 length: 16 amino acids. The CDR3 protein is CASSSRTGLSNQPQHF. CDR3 nucleotide sequence: TGTGCCAGCAGTTCAAGGACAGGTCTTAGCAATCAGCCCCAGCATTTT.

The chain has TRBV19 and TRBJ2-7, with TRBD1 as a possible D gene (6 bases). The CDR3 runs 14 residues. Germline V CDR1 and CDR2: LNHDA, SQIVND (reference sequence). The V end was cut by 3 bases, the J end by 5 bases, with 14 bases between. CDR3 residues: CASSIRGKLDEQYF. CDR3 bases: TGTGCCAGTAGTATCAGGGGCAAACTCGACGAGCAGTACTTC.

The chain recombines TRBV7-2 with TRBJ1-1, with 8 positions matching TRBD1. The CDR3 consists of 15 residues. The trim removed 3 bases at V and 5 bases at J, leaving 8 bases unmatched. Germline V lookup: CDR1 SGHTA, CDR2 FQGNSA. Here the CDR3 DNA reads TGTGCCAGCAGCTTCGGACAGGGACTGGAAACTGAAGCTTTCTTT. Translation: CASSFGQGLETEAFF. The complete variable domain, with remaining parts taken from reference TRBV7-2 and TRBJ1-1, reads GAGVSQSPSNKVTEKGKDVELRCDPISGHTALYWYRQSLGQGLEFLIYFQGNSAPDKSGLPSDRFSAERTGGSVSTLTIQRTQQEDSAVYLCASSFGQGLETEAFFGQGTRLTVV.

The chain has TRBV18 and TRBJ1-1; D gene unclear. This CDR3 contains 13 residues. The V end lost 5 bases, the J end lost 1 base, and 8 bases lay between the germline ends. Looked up from germline, CDR1 is KGHSH and CDR2 is LQKENI. Here the CDR3 DNA reads TGTGCCAGCTCAGGAAGCCGGAACACTGAAGCTTTCTTT. This sequence encodes CASSGSRNTEAFF.

This clone was seen just once. The CDR3 spells CASSLEGGGYGYTF. CDR3 nucleotide sequence: TGCGCCAGCAGCTTGGAAGGAGGGGGCTATGGCTACACCTTC. This sequence joins TRBV5-1 and TRBJ1-2, with a weak D call TRBD1 (6 bases). V was trimmed by 0 bases and J by 4 bases, leaving 10 bases between them. CDR3 length: 14 residues. Germline V gene sequence: CDR1 SGHRS, CDR2 YFSETQ. Using reference TRBV5-1 and TRBJ1-2 for the parts outside the CDR3, the full variable domain is KAGVTQTPRYLIKTRGQQVTLSCSPISGHRSVSWYQQTPGQGLQFLFEYFSETQRNKGNFPGRFSGRQFSNSRSEMNVSTLELGDSALYLCASSLEGGGYGYTFGSGTRLTVV.